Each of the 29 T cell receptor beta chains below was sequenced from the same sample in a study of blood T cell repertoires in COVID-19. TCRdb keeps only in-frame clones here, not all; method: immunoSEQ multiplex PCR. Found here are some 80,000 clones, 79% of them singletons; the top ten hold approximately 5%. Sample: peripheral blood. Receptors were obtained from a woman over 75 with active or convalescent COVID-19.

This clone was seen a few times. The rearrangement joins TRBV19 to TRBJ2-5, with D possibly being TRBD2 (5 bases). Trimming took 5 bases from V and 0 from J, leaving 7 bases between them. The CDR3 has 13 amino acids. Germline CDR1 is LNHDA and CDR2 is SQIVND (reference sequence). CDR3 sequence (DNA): TGTGCCAGTAGTCCGGGGTACCAAGAGACCCAGTACTTC. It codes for CASSPGYQETQYF.

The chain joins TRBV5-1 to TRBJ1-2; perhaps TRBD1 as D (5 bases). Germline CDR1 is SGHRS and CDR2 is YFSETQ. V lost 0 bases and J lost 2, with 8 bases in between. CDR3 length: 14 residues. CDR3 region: CASSLEWGNYGYTF. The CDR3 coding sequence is TGCGCCAGCAGCTTGGAATGGGGCAACTATGGCTACACCTTC.

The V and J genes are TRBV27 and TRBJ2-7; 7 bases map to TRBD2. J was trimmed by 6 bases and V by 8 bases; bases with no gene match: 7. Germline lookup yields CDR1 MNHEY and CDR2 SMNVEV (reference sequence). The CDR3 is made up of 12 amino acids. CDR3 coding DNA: TGTGCCAGCGCGCGGAGACTAGCCGAGCAGTACTTC. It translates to CASARRLAEQYF.

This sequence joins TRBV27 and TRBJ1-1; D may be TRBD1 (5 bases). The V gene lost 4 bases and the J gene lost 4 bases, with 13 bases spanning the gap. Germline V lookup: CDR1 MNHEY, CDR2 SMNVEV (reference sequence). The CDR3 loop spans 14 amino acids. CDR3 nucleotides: TGTGCCAGCAGTTCCAGGGAGGCGAGCACTGAAGCTTTCTTT. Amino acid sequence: CASSSREASTEAFF.

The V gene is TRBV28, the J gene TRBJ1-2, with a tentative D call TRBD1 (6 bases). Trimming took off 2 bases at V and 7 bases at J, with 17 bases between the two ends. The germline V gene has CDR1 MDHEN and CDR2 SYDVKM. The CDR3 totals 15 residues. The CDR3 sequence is CASSLTETGLGGYTF. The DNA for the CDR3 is TGTGCCAGCAGTTTAACCGAAACAGGGTTGGGTGGCTACACCTTC.

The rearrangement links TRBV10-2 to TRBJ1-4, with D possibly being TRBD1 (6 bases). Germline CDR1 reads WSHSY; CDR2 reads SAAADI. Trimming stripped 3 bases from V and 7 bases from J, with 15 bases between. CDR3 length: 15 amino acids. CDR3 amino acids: CASSDPGQGPEKLFF. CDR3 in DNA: TGCGCCAGCAGTGACCCAGGGCAGGGGCCTGAAAAACTGTTTTTT.

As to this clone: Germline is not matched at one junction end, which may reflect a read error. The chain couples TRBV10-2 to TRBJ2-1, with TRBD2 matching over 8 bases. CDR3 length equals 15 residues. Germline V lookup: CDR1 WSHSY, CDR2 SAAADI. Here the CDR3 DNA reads TGCGCCAGCAGCGAGTTAGCGGGGCATGGCTATGAGCAGTTCTTC. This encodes CASSELAGHGYEQFF.

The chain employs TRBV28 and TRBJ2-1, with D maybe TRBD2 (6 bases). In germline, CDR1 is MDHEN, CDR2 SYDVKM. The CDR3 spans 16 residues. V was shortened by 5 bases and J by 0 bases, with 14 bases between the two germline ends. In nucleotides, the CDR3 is TGTGCCAGCAGTCCCAATAGCGGTAGCTCCTACAATGAGCAGTTCTTC. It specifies CASSPNSGSSYNEQFF.

This CDR3 is CASSSGTVNDMNTEAFF. The CDR3, as DNA: TGTGCCAGCAGCTCAGGGACAGTAAACGATATGAACACTGAAGCTTTCTTT. This sequence joins TRBV7-8 and TRBJ1-1; 7 nucleotides align to TRBD1. The germline gives CDR1 SGHVS, CDR2 FQNEAQ. This CDR3 contains 17 residues. Trimming at V came to 4 bases and at J to 0 bases, leaving 11 bases not matched to a gene.

CDR3 protein: CASSIQAPRKGGYTF. Written as DNA, the CDR3 is TGTGCCAGCAGTATACAGGCCCCGAGGAAGGGTGGCTACACCTTC. The chain recombines TRBV28 with TRBJ1-2, with a weak D call TRBD1 (5 bases). Trimming removed 5 bases at V and 7 bases at J, with 20 bases between. CDR3 size: 15 residues. Germline V gene data show CDR1 as MDHEN and CDR2 as SYDVKM.

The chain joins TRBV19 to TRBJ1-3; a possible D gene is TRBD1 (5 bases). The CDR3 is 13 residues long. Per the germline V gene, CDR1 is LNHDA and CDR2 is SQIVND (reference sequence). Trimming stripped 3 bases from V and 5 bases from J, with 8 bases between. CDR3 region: CASSMQGRNTIYF. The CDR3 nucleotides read TGTGCCAGTAGTATGCAGGGAAGAAACACCATATATTTT.

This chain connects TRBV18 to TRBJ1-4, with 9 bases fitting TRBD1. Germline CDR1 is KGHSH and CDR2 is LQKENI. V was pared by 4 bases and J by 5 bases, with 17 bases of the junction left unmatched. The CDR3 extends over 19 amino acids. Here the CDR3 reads CASSLNTGTGNKKNEKLFF. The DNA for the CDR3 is TGTGCCAGCTCACTCAACACCGGGACAGGGAATAAAAAAAATGAAAAACTGTTTTTT.

CDR3 sequence: CASSYRLDNEQFF. In nucleotides, the CDR3 is TGTGCCAGCAGCTACCGACTAGACAATGAGCAGTTCTTC. The rearrangement uses TRBV13 and TRBJ2-1; a weak D match, TRBD2 (6 bases). The CDR3 spans 13 residues. Per the germline V gene, CDR1 is PRHDT and CDR2 is FYEKMQ (reference sequence). V was pared by 4 bases and J by 5 bases, with 9 bases between.

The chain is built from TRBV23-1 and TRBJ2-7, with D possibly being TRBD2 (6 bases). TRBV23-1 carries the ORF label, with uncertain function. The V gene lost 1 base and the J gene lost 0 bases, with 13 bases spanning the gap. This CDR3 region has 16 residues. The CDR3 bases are TGCGCCAGCAGTCAATTGAGGACTACAAGCTCCTACGAGCAGTACTTC. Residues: CASSQLRTTSSYEQYF.

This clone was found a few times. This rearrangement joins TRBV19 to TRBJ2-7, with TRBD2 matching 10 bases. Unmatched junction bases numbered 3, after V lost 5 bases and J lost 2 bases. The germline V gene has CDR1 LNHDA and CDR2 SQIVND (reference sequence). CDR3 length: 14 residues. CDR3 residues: CASSLAGDPYEQYF. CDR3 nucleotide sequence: TGTGCCAGTAGTCTAGCGGGGGATCCCTACGAGCAGTACTTC. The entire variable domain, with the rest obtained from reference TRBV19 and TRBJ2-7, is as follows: DGGITQSPKYLFRKEGQNVTLSCEQNLNHDAMYWYRQDPGQGLRLIYYSQIVNDFQKGDIAEGYSVSREKKESFPLTVTSAQKNPTAFYLCASSLAGDPYEQYFGPGTRLTVT.

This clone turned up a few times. CDR3 protein: CASSLGTGYYEQYF. The DNA for the CDR3 is TGTGCCAGCAGCTTAGGGACAGGGTACTACGAGCAGTACTTC. The genes are TRBV7-2 and TRBJ2-7, with 8 bases lining up with TRBD1. Germline V gives CDR1 SGHTA, CDR2 FQGNSA. CDR3 length equals 14 residues. The V segment lost 1 base and the J segment 3 bases; nucleotides outside the gene matches: 2.

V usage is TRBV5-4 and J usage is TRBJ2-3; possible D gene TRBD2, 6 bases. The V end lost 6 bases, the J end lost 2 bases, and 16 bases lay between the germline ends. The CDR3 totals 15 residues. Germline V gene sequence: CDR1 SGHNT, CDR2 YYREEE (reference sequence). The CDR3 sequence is CASKTGARPTDTQYF. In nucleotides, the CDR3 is TGTGCCAGCAAGACGGGAGCCCGCCCCACAGATACGCAGTATTTT.

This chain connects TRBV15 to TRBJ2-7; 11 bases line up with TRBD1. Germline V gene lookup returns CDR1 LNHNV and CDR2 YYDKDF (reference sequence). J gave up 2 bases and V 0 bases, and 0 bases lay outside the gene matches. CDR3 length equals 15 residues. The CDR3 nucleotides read TGTGCCACCAGCAGAGAGGGACAGGGGGCCTACGAGCAGTACTTC. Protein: CATSREGQGAYEQYF.

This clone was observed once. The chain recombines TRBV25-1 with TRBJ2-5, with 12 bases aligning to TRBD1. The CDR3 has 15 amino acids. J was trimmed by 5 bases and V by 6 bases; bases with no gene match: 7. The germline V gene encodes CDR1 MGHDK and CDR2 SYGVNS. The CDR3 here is CASRPGQGAWETQYF. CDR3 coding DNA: TGTGCCAGCAGGCCGGGACAGGGGGCCTGGGAGACCCAGTACTTC.

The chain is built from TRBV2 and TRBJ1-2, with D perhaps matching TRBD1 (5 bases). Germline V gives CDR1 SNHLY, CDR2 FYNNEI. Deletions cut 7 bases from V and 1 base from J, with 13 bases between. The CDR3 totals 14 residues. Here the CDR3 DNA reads TGTGCCAGCAATAACAGGAAGAATAACTATGGCTACACCTTC. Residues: CASNNRKNNYGYTF. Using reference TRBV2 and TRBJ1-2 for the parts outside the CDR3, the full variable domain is EPEVTQTPSHQVTQMGQEVILRCVPISNHLYFYWYRQILGQKVEFLVSFYNNEISEKSEIFDDQFSVERPDGSNFTLKIRSTKLEDSAMYFCASNNRKNNYGYTFGSGTRLTVV.

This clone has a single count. CDR3 nucleotides: TGTGCCAGTAGTATTGTCGACAATGAGCAGTTCTTC. It specifies CASSIVDNEQFF. The rearrangement links TRBV19 to TRBJ2-1; the D is unclear. V shed 3 bases and J shed 5 bases, with 5 bases lying between them. Germline CDR1 LNHDA, CDR2 SQIVND (reference sequence). This CDR3 has 12 residues.

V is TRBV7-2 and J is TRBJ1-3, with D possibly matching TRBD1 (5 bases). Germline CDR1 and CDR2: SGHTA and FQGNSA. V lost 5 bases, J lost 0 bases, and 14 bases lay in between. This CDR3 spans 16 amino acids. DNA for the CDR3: TGTGCCAGCAGCCCGCGGGACCTAATCTCTGGAAACACCATATATTTT. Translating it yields CASSPRDLISGNTIYF. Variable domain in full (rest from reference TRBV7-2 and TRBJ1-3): GAGVSQSPSNKVTEKGKDVELRCDPISGHTALYWYRQSLGQGLEFLIYFQGNSAPDKSGLPSDRFSAERTGGSVSTLTIQRTQQEDSAVYLCASSPRDLISGNTIYFGEGSWLTVV.

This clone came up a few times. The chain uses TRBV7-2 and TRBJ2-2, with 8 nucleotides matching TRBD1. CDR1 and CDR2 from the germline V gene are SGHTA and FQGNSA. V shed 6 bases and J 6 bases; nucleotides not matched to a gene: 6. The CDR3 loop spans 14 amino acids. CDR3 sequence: CASSTQGAAGELFF. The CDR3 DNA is TGTGCCAGCAGTACTCAGGGGGCTGCCGGGGAGCTGTTTTTT.

This CDR3 reads CASSPRTVLAKNIQYF. The DNA of the CDR3 is TGTGCCAGCAGCCCTCGGACTGTTCTAGCCAAAAACATTCAGTACTTC. This rearrangement joins TRBV6-2 or TRBV6-3 to TRBJ2-4; a weak D match, TRBD2 (5 bases). CDR1 and CDR2 from the germline V gene are MNHEY and SVGEGT. This CDR3 has 16 residues. The V end lost 6 bases, the J end lost 0 bases, and 15 bases lay between the germline ends.

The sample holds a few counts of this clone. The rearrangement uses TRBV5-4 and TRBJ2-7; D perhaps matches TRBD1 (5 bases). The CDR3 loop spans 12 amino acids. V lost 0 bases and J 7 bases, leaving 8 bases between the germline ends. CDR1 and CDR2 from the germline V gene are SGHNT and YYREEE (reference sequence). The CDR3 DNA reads TGTGCCAGCAGCTTGGGAAGGGGAGAGCAGTACTTC. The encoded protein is CASSLGRGEQYF.

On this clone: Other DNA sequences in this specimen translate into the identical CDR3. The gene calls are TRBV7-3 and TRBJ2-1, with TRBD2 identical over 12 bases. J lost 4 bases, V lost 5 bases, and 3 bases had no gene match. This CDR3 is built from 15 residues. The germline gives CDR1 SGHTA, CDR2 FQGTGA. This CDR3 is CASSPLAGGYNEQFF. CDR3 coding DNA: TGTGCCAGCAGCCCACTAGCGGGAGGATACAATGAGCAGTTCTTC.

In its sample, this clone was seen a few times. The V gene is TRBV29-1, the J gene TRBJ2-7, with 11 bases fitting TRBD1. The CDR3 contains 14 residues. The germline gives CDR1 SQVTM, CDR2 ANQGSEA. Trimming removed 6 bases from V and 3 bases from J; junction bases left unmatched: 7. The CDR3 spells CSVSSGTGGYEQYF. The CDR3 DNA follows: TGCAGCGTCTCCTCCGGGACAGGGGGCTACGAGCAGTACTTC.

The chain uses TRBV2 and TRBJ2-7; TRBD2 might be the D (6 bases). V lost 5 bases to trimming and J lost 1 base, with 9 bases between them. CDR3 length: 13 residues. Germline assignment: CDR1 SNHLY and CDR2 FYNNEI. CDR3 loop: CASSSGGSYEQYF. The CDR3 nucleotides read TGTGCCAGCAGTTCCGGGGGTTCCTACGAGCAGTACTTC. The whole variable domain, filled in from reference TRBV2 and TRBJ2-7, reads EPEVTQTPSHQVTQMGQEVILRCVPISNHLYFYWYRQILGQKVEFLVSFYNNEISEKSEIFDDQFSVERPDGSNFTLKIRSTKLEDSAMYFCASSSGGSYEQYFGPGTRLTVT.

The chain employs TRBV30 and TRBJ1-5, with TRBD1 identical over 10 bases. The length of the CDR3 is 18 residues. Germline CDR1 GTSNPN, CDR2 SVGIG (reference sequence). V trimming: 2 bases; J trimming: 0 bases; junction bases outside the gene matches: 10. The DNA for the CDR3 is TGTGCCTGGAGTCCGCGGGACAGGGGTGGATATAGCAATCAGCCCCAGCATTTT. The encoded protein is CAWSPRDRGGYSNQPQHF.